This is a list of T cell receptor beta chains from one sample in a study of blood T cells in healthy people across ages. One entry per CDR3 protein, called by TCRdb with MiXCR from the 5' RACE reads. The sample carries approximately 1.5 million distinct CDR3 sequences, about 35% recorded once. The sequencing sample was made of blood. These receptors all stem from a woman aged 25 to 39 in good health. Each CDR3 is given without its conserved first and last residue. The order of the fields is V gene, CDR3 protein.

TRBV4-2	ASSYEQGESGANVLT
TRBV6-1	ASSEEWQGFGNTIY
TRBV7-2	ASRTPGGLGELF
TRBV29-1	SVRPGGFAEAF
TRBV5-1	ASSTDRGNGYT
TRBV6-1	ASRAGTEVDPLH
TRBV7-2	ASSPGTSGMGQY
TRBV4-2	ASSQDQGVMNTEAF
TRBV27	ASSPGMGTGELF
TRBV6-5	ASSYLSGAEAF
TRBV7-9	ASSYASGTPYEQY
TRBV6-1	ASSEGLAGANVLT
TRBV27	ARPQGPQPQH
TRBV12-3/TRBV12-4	ASSLKSSYEQY
TRBV2	ASSSDRGGAF
TRBV3-1	ASSEPSSGRPTQY
TRBV20-1	SARDLAGTSYEQY
TRBV25-1	ASSPTSGQGGMETQY
TRBV6-6	AGCVERHSFYEQY
TRBV6-5	ASRLAASTDTQY
TRBV28	ASSQGWLAGNREAQY
TRBV4-1	ASSHPARDLTDTQY
TRBV10-2	ASSMTPWGQETQY
TRBV27	ASSFGGQGIGEQY
TRBV5-1	ASSVMTSTRDNEQF
TRBV19	ASSPGGDVGEQF
TRBV11-2	ASRPTSGGAHNEQF
TRBV5-1	ASSGSGRGAYNEQF
TRBV14	VSSQGWQKLNYDYT
TRBV5-4	ASSAPGVAGPSSYNEKF
TRBV4-1	ASSYIGTDEQY
TRBV7-2	ASSLLTGSFSGNTIY
TRBV30	AWSRTEGIYEQY
TRBV6-1	ASSPQGVGLNTEAF
TRBV12-5	ASGLVGGTGTEAF
TRBV9	ASSGWKGADTQY
TRBV7-2	ASSLRTDLNTEAF
TRBV6-1	ASSEARGNQPQH
TRBV2	ASMTGLASTDTQY
TRBV6-6	ASRIQGQVVTEAF
TRBV20-1	SAVQGATNEKLF